This is a list of T cell receptor beta chains from one sample in a study of T cells after yellow fever vaccination. TCRdb recomputed calls from the 5' RACE reads with MiXCR, one row per CDR3 protein. The sample includes 450,000 to 550,000 distinct CDR3 sequences, around a fifth of them seen just once. The sample here was PBMCs, taken about 21 days after the first yellow fever vaccination. Every receptor here comes from a man younger than 35 who received the YFV17D yellow fever vaccine. Both conserved end residues are part of each CDR3. The D gene is left open where the match is weak. Clone sizes are given selectively: once, few, many, or a class where the clone is expanded.

V	size	D	length	J	DNA	CDR3
TRBV12-3/TRBV12-4	few	TRBD2	16	TRBJ2-3	TGTGCCAGCAGTCCTGGGTCGGGGGGTTACACAGATACGCAGTATTTT	CASSPGSGGYTDTQYF
TRBV20-1	.	TRBD2	20	TRBJ2-1	TGCAGTGCTAGAGTCCGCCGACTTGTTGGCGCGGGGGGTGCCTACAATGAGCAGTTCTTC	CSARVRRLVGAGGAYNEQFF
TRBV19	.	TRBD1	13	TRBJ1-4	TGTGCCAGTCACGGGACAGTTAATGAAAAACTGTTTTTT	CASHGTVNEKLFF
TRBV12-3/TRBV12-4	.	TRBD2	16	TRBJ2-1	TGTGCCAGCATTTGGGCACTAGCGGGGGGGTACAATGAGCAGTTCTTC	CASIWALAGGYNEQFF
TRBV20-1	.	.	12	TRBJ2-1	TGCAGTGCTAGGGACGTCCGGGACGGGTTTGTCTTC	CSARDVRDGFVF
TRBV6-2/TRBV6-3	.	.	13	TRBJ1-3	TGTGCCAGCAAACTGAGCTCTGGAAACACCATATATTTT	CASKLSSGNTIYF
TRBV4-3	few	.	14	TRBJ2-2	TGCGCCAGCAGCCACAACCGTGGGTCCGGGGAGCTGTTTTTT	CASSHNRGSGELFF
TRBV11-1	few	TRBD1	18	TRBJ2-4	TGTGCCAGCAGCTACTCAGGGGGCGCAGGGGGCCCCAAAAACATTCAGTACTTC	CASSYSGGAGGPKNIQYF
TRBV25-1	.	.	12	TRBJ2-5	TGTGCCAGCAGTCAGACCGGAGGGACCCAGTACTTC	CASSQTGGTQYF
TRBV6-5	.	.	15	TRBJ1-2	TGTGCCAGCAGTTACGGGGCAGAAACTAACTATGGCTACACCTTC	CASSYGAETNYGYTF
TRBV11-2	few	.	14	TRBJ1-6	TGTGCCAGCAGCTTAAGAGTCTATAATTCACCCCTCCACTTT	CASSLRVYNSPLHF
TRBV7-2	.	.	15	TRBJ1-2	TGTGCCAGCAGCCCCTTACAGGGTGGGGACTATGGCTACACCTTC	CASSPLQGGDYGYTF
TRBV6-5	.	.	14	TRBJ1-1	TGTGCCAGCAGTTACGCACTTTTGAACACTGAAGCTTTCTTT	CASSYALLNTEAFF
TRBV6-2/TRBV6-3	.	.	15	TRBJ2-1	TGTGCCAGCAGTGTAAGGGGACCTACCTACAATGAGCAGTTCTTC	CASSVRGPTYNEQFF
TRBV27	.	.	16	TRBJ2-5	TGTGCCAGCAGTTTAGGCGGGATCGTCGGCCTAGAGACCCAGTACTTC	CASSLGGIVGLETQYF
TRBV4-3	few	.	14	TRBJ2-2	TGCGCCAGCAGCCATGTCAAGAACACCGGGGAGCTGTTTTTT	CASSHVKNTGELFF
TRBV7-2	.	.	16	TRBJ2-3	.	CASSFGQGALDGGKYF
TRBV7-9	few	TRBD1	15	TRBJ1-1	TGTGCCAGCAGCTCATGGACAGGAACGAACACTGAAGCTTTCTTT	CASSSWTGTNTEAFF
TRBV10-3	.	.	13	TRBJ2-2	TGTGCCATCAGTGAGAATACCGCCGGGGAGCTGTTTTTT	CAISENTAGELFF
TRBV29-1	few	.	12	TRBJ2-2	TGCAGCGTTAATTGGGGCACCGGGGAGCTGTTTTTT	CSVNWGTGELFF
TRBV3-1	.	.	14	TRBJ2-3	TGTGCCAGCACGCGACTAGGAGCCGGCTACCGCCCGTATTTT	CASTRLGAGYRPYF
TRBV20-1	few	TRBD2	14	TRBJ2-3	TGCAGTGCAATAGCGGGGGGGTCCACAGATACGCAGTATTTT	CSAIAGGSTDTQYF
TRBV20-1	few	.	11	TRBJ2-7	TGCAGTGCTGGCACAGCCTACGAGCAGTACTTC	CSAGTAYEQYF
TRBV7-3	few	TRBD1	15	TRBJ2-1	TGTGCCAGCAGCTCTCCGGACAGGGGAAACAATGAGCAGTTCTTC	CASSSPDRGNNEQFF
TRBV5-5	.	.	15	TRBJ2-4	TGTGCCAGCAGCTCCCACCCACTAGCCAAAAACATTCAGTACTTC	CASSSHPLAKNIQYF
TRBV2	.	.	13	TRBJ2-2	TGTGCCAGCAGAAGGGGGGACACCGGGGAGCTGTTTTTT	CASRRGDTGELFF
TRBV7-2	many	.	14	TRBJ2-3	TGTGCCAGCAGCTCCACAGGGAGCACAGATACGCAGTATTTT	CASSSTGSTDTQYF
TRBV20-1	.	.	12	TRBJ2-1	TGCAGTGCTAGAGTCCAAACGAGTGAGCAGTTCTTC	CSARVQTSEQFF
TRBV2	.	.	13	TRBJ2-5	TGTGCCAGCAGTGCCCGGAGGGAGGAGACCCAGTACTTC	CASSARREETQYF
TRBV27	.	.	16	TRBJ2-4	TGTGCCAGCAGTTTTCGGCGGGGGCTGGCCAAAAACATTCAGTACTTC	CASSFRRGLAKNIQYF
TRBV7-2	.	TRBD2	15	TRBJ2-5	TGTGCCAGCAGCTACTTACTAGCGGAACAAGAGACCCAGTACTTC	CASSYLLAEQETQYF
TRBV7-2	.	TRBD2	16	TRBJ2-3	TGTGCCAGCAGCTTAGGTCCTAGCGGGGGGAAGGATACGCAGTATTTT	CASSLGPSGGKDTQYF
TRBV5-6	.	.	19	TRBJ2-7	TGTGCCAGCAGCTTGGGAGACGCAGTGAGGTGGGGTTCTACCTACGAGCAGTACTTC	CASSLGDAVRWGSTYEQYF
TRBV6-2/TRBV6-3	.	.	14	TRBJ2-2	TGTGCCAGCAGTTACTGGCCGAACACCGGGGAGCTGTTTTTT	CASSYWPNTGELFF
TRBV6-5	.	.	15	TRBJ1-2	TGTGCCAGCAGTTACTCGAGGAGGGGAGGAAAGGGCTACACCTTC	CASSYSRRGGKGYTF
TRBV29-1	.	.	12	TRBJ1-3	TGCAGCGTTGGGGGTTCCGGAAACACCATATATTTT	CSVGGSGNTIYF
TRBV7-6	few	.	13	TRBJ2-1	TGTGCCAGCAGCTTTGAACTAGGCTATGAGCAGTTCTTC	CASSFELGYEQFF
TRBV12-3/TRBV12-4	.	.	12	TRBJ2-1	TGTGCCAGCAGTTGGTGGCCCAATGAGCAGTTCTTC	CASSWWPNEQFF
TRBV7-9	few	.	16	TRBJ1-6	TGTGCCAGCAGCTTAGGGGAAGTTTTGAATAATTCACCCCTCCACTTT	CASSLGEVLNNSPLHF
TRBV5-4	.	.	12	TRBJ1-2	TGTGCCAGCAGTACAGGGAACTATGGCTACACCTTC	CASSTGNYGYTF
TRBV6-1	.	TRBD2	16	TRBJ2-5	TGTGCCAGCAGCCAAGCCAGACAGCGGGGGAGGGAGACCCAGTACTTC	CASSQARQRGRETQYF
TRBV28	.	.	14	TRBJ2-1	TGTGCCAGCAGTACCCAAGGGGGGTCCAATGAGCAGTTCTTC	CASSTQGGSNEQFF
TRBV7-2	.	TRBD2	17	TRBJ2-1	TGTGCCAGCAGCTTTTTACAGTGGCGGGGGAGAATCGGGTGGCAGTTCTTC	CASSFLQWRGRIGWQFF
TRBV5-1	.	.	14	TRBJ1-1	TGCGCCAGCAGCTACGACGGAGGGAACACTGAAGCTTTCTTT	CASSYDGGNTEAFF
TRBV19	.	.	15	TRBJ2-2	TGTGCCAGTAGTATACGTGGCAGAGGGACCGGGGAGCTGTTTTTT	CASSIRGRGTGELFF
TRBV28	few	.	13	TRBJ2-5	TGTGCCAGCATCAACGGGGGCGGAGAGACCCAGTACTTC	CASINGGGETQYF
TRBV4-1	few	.	16	TRBJ1-3	TGCGCCAGCACCGAGGGAGAGGGGATGGCTGGAAACACCATATATTTT	CASTEGEGMAGNTIYF
TRBV4-3	.	.	16	TRBJ1-1	TGCGCCAGCAGCCAAGCTCCCGGGACGGGGAACACTGAAGCTTTCTTT	CASSQAPGTGNTEAFF
TRBV6-2/TRBV6-3	.	.	16	TRBJ1-1	TGTGCCAGCAGCCCCAACCGACAGCCTGGGAACACTGAAGCTTTCTTT	CASSPNRQPGNTEAFF
TRBV7-9	.	TRBD1	16	TRBJ2-2	TGTGCCAGCAGCCCCGGACAGGGACCGAACACCGGGGAGCTGTTTTTT	CASSPGQGPNTGELFF
TRBV7-9	few	TRBD1	17	TRBJ2-3	TGTGCCAGCAGCTCATTACAGGGGGAAGGAGAGACAGATACGCAGTATTTT	CASSSLQGEGETDTQYF
TRBV12-3/TRBV12-4	.	.	14	TRBJ2-1	TGTGCCAGCAGGGAAAGGTGGGTCTACAATGAGCAGTTCTTC	CASRERWVYNEQFF
TRBV2	.	.	14	TRBJ2-5	TGTGCCAGCAGCCCCCGGACGGGACCCGGGGCCCAGTACTTC	CASSPRTGPGAQYF